This TCR beta chain emerged from a study of cytomegalovirus exposure and HLA in healthy donors (dated 2017 in TCRdb). For context, the study as a whole: An earlier analysis of several hundred of the donors reported under 300 Gb of sequence data and 117 million unique TCR beta sequences obtained from about 179 million T cells. Besides the first cohort of about 730 subjects, a separate validation cohort made up of about 120 different subjects was used. About five DR-DQ haplotypes were handled as single units for association and clustering, since linkage in the cohort was strong. A later analysis re-analyzed previously published TCR beta repertoires from roughly 630 donors and added high-resolution HLA genotyping to study TCR occurrence patterns. An early release that covered 500 to 800 HLA-typed donors contained 300 to 350 gigabases of sequencing data and 85 million to 100 million unique TCR sequences. Donor age, sex, ethnicity and CMV serostatus were compiled together with the repertoire data. In an earlier analysis of over 550 of the donors, high-throughput TCR beta sequencing was used to judge whether each TCR beta V gene segment behaved as functional or pseudogenic. Rather than drawing on any new phenotypic data, the later analysis identified candidate immune exposures from TCR beta sequences and the way those sequences occurred across donors. Using immunosequencing, the study profiled T cell repertoires from 666 subjects and related those repertoires to cytomegalovirus serostatus. Typing coverage differed by locus: A, B, C, DRB1 and DQB1 were typed in roughly 620-630 donors, DQA1 in 522, DPA1 in some 610, and DPB1 in just under 480. Across some 400 genotyped donors of the cohort, an average of roughly 200,000 unique TCR beta nucleotide sequences per donor were sequenced, and 15% to 20% of those sequences were non-productive. The study aimed to test whether cataloging public T cell receptors could reveal signatures of past pathogen exposure. HLA typing included class I and class II loci at four-digit resolution. Among the roughly 410 genotyped donors, around 81% belonged to the genetic ancestry cluster associated with self-reported Caucasian donors. A later genetic analysis took genome-wide SNP genotypes for about 55% of the roughly 670 donors and used that subset as a discovery cohort. The study combined high-throughput TCR immunosequencing, statistical association of individual TCRs with disease status, and machine learning to predict cytomegalovirus infection status. All discovery cohort repertoires had been generated using a single sequencing platform.

The paper as a whole reports these results and caveats: Some IMGT-functional V segments, including TRBV6-2 and TRBV6-3, could not be distinguished by the 87-base-pair reads and were therefore excluded. The sequencing pipeline was judged likely to have produced a cluster of highly shared sequence variants as a technical artifact. It was suggested by the authors that the approach could potentially be generalized to other disease states and immunological phenotypes. Compared with the 666-donor mean, donors in an Asian-associated ancestry cluster had fewer N-insertions in productive TCRs, according to a later genetic analysis. In both the original and validation cohorts, the classifier was reported to diagnose cytomegalovirus status with high specificity and sensitivity. An earlier analysis of approximately 570 of the donors showed that most TCR beta V segments appeared in productive rearrangements either about 87% or about 30% of the time, which broadly matched IMGT annotations. Only TCR beta chains were sequenced in this cohort, and the absence of alpha or paired-chain data limited detectable features. In a later analysis, HLA-associated TCR beta chains were found to be more clonally expanded and to have lower generation probabilities than equally common non-associated chains. Sequencing depth was assumed to be roughly uniform across donors in the presence/absence analyses, though that assumption may not hold. In vitro tests confirmed that a few of the cytomegalovirus-associated TCR beta chains recognize cytomegalovirus antigens. The study gave a list of roughly 150 TCR beta chains associated with cytomegalovirus. Assigning TCR associations to individual alleles was difficult when HLA alleles, especially DR and DQ, strongly co-occurred. In a later analysis, most CMV-associated TCR beta chains were found to appear HLA-restricted, with HLA associations seemingly driven largely by CMV exposure. A further reported finding was that TCR beta sequences accurately predicted the HLA-A and HLA-B alleles for most subjects in the first cohort. In a later analysis, more than 15,000 TCR beta sequences were associated with specific HLA alleles at a false discovery rate of 0.05. Because HLA typing was missing for some donors at each locus, association tests included only the typed subset. Linkage disequilibrium might explain the correlated functional status among segregating V segments, but an unknown experimental factor could not be ruled out. CMV serostatus was the only immune exposure information available for the cohort. A later analysis found that TCR association rates varied across HLA loci, with DRB1 alleles showing the most associated TCRs and HLA-C alleles the fewest. According to a later analysis, parvovirus B19, influenza, CMV and Epstein-Barr virus appeared linked to several top co-occurrence clusters. While some public TCRs were present in many individuals, most TCR sequences turned up only very rarely across donors. An association between a missense DCLRE1C variant and V-gene and J-gene trimming of TCR beta chains was found in a later genetic analysis and replicated in an independent cohort. Over 15 rarely observed V segments, including chromosome 9 orphons, were excluded from the earlier analysis of about 600 of the donors because counts were too low.

This clone was found once. Its specific antigen is unknown. Within one base of it there is no much larger clone, and no base qualities were kept. The cohort was made up of several hundred healthy bone marrow donors. All cohort members were sampled while nominally healthy, although unrecorded immune exposures were likely present. The donor tested CMV seronegative, placing the donor among the approximately 400 seronegative members of the cohort. A peripheral blood sample was provided by each donor, and peripheral blood mononuclear cells were used for TCR beta sequencing. The Qiagen DNeasy Blood Extraction Kit was used to extract genomic DNA from the blood cell samples. Library generation was performed with the immunoSEQ multiplex PCR assay. The multiplex PCR relied on a mix of 60 forward primers for TCR Vbeta segments and 13 reverse primers for TCR Jbeta segments. The CDR3 region of rearranged TCR beta genes was amplified from genomic DNA with a multiplex PCR assay. The Illumina HiSeq System was used to sequence the amplified TCR beta libraries as 87-base-pair reads. The paper's processing steps were these. A later analysis tallied roughly 76 million unique TCR beta chains across the 550 to 850 repertoires, and approximately 12 million of those chains were shared by two or more donors. A nearest-neighbor algorithm error-corrected the raw reads and collapsed the reads into unique sequences, merging closely related sequences to remove PCR and sequencing errors. CDR3 sequences were aligned to IMGT reference sequences to assign V, D and J gene segments. For a sequence to be retained, a match of at least six nucleotides was required to both a V gene segment and a J gene segment. A rearrangement was called productive if the CDR3 had no stop codons and remained in frame with V and J, and every other rearrangement was called non-productive. Following IMGT convention, CDR3 was defined as the stretch from the second conserved V-encoded cysteine to the conserved J-encoded phenylalanine. The earlier analysis of 450 to 750 of the donors excluded any sequence lacking an unambiguous match to a single V gene segment. An earlier analysis of 500 to 700 of the donors classified V segments as functional when productive rearrangements were above 56.7% and as segregating when the standard deviation between donors was above 5%. A statistical classification framework was built for diagnosing cytomegalovirus status from the catalog of TCR beta chain sequences. In a later analysis, V and J genes were assigned by comparing TCR nucleotide sequences against IMGT/GENE-DB human TR gene sequences. In a later analysis, CDR3 sequences and most-parsimonious VDJ recombination scenarios were assigned using the TCRdist pipeline. A later analysis defined each TCR beta chain by its CDR3 amino acid sequence plus V-gene family, and excluded reads lacking a unique V-gene family. A later analysis removed nearly 600 highly shared, low-generation-probability nucleotide sequences to deal with suspected cross-contamination and a sequencing artifact. In a later analysis, a clonal expansion index for each public chain was calculated from normalized within-repertoire ranks of inferred template counts. In a later analysis, generation probabilities were computed with a VDJ recombination model fitted to out-of-frame rearrangements, and the resulting probabilities were checked against IGoR. Hypergeometric tests were used in a later analysis to score TCR-TCR, TCR-HLA and TCR-CMV co-occurrence, with a repertoire-size bias correction applied to the TCR pairs. To estimate false discovery rates, a later analysis permuted the HLA or CMV assignments 20 times. In a later analysis, co-occurring TCRs were grouped using DBSCAN, with TCRdist sequence similarity added in when clustering inside HLA-allele-positive subsets. Repertoires with fewer than 30,000 or more than 120,000 public chains were left out of co-occurrence clustering, as were about 5 repertoires with anomalous nucleotide sharing. TCRdb obtained this table from immuneACCESS and retained in-frame rearrangements with V and J assigned. These tables miss some clones; where compared with another copy, unresolved V genes account for less than half of the shortfall, and the remainder is unexplained. Clone size and V and J calls were adopted from that table, with D and trimming inferred from the DNA. The sample table shows about 200,000 clones, and 75% to 80% are seen once. The top ten hold around 2% of the sample.

Counted from cysteine to phenylalanine, this CDR3 has 16 amino acids. Of all the DNA, just the CDR3 is kept, 48 bases in frame from base 1. For CDR1 and CDR2, the germline V gene lists KGHSH and LQKENI. V is cut back by 4 bases and J by 4 bases, with 12 bases in the junction unmatched. The receptor comes from a man aged 18 to 29 in good health and CMV-seronegative. The sequenced sample was PBMCs. The chain couples TRBV18 to TRBJ1-1, and TRBD1 matches 7 of the central bases. CDR3 reads: CASSLDRSLISTEAFF. The DNA is as follows: TGTGCCAGCTCACTGGACAGGAGCCTTATAAGCACTGAAGCTTTCTTT.